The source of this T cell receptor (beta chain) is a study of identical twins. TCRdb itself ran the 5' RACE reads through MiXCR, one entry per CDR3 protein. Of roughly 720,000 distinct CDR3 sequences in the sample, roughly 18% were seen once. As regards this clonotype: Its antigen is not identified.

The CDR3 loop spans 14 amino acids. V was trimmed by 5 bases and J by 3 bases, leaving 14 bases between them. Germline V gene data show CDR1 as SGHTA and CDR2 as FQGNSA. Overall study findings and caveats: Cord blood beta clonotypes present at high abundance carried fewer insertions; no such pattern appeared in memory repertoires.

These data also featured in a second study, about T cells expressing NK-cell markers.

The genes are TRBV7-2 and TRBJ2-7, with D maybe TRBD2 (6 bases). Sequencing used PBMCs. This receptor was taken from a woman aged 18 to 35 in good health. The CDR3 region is CASSTQSGGYEQYF. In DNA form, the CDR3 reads TGTGCCAGCAGCACCCAGTCCGGGGGCTACGAGCAGTACTTC.